This T cell receptor (beta chain) came from a study of OX40 agonist ivuxolimab in advanced cancers. Some clones are missing from TCRdb's copy, which holds only in-frame ones; the method was immunoSEQ multiplex PCR. The sample comprises more than 85,000 clones, roughly 87% of which are singletons, and around 0.27% rests with the top ten. Sequenced material: CD4+ or CD8+ T cells sorted from blood, taken in a trial of the OX40 agonist ivuxolimab. This TCR was recovered from an adult with an advanced solid tumor such as melanoma, head and neck, liver or kidney cancer.

CDR3 bases: TGTGCCAGCAGCTTAGATAGAGGGTGGAATCAGCCCCAGCATTTT. This sequence encodes CASSLDRGWNQPQHF. The chain joins TRBV7-2 to TRBJ1-5; D remains unclear. There are 15 residues in the CDR3. Germline V gene data show CDR1 as SGHTA and CDR2 as FQGNSA. With 1 base removed from V and 4 bases from J, the gap between germline ends came to 11 bases.